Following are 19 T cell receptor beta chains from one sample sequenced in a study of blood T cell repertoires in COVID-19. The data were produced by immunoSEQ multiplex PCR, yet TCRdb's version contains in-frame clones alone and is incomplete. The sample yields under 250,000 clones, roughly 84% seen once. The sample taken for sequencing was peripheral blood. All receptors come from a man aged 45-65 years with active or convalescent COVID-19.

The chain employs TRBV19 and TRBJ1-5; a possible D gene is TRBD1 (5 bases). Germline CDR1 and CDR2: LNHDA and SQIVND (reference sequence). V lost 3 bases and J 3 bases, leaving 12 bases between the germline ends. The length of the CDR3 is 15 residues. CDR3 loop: CASSISQGVNQPQHF. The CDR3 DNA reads TGTGCCAGTAGTATCAGTCAGGGTGTCAATCAGCCCCAGCATTTT.

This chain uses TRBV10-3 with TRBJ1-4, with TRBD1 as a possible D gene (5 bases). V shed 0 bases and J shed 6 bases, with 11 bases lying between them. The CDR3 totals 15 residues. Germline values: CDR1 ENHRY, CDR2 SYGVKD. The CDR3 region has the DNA TGTGCCATCAGTGAGTCGCCAGGGTCCCATGAAAAACTGTTTTTT. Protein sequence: CAISESPGSHEKLFF.

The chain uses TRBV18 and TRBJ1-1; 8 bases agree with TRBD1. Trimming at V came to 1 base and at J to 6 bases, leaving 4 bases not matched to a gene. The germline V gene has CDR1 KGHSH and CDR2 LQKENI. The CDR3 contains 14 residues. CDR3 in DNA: TGTGCCAGCTCACCACTCGACAGGGGCGCTGAAGCTTTCTTT. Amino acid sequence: CASSPLDRGAEAFF.

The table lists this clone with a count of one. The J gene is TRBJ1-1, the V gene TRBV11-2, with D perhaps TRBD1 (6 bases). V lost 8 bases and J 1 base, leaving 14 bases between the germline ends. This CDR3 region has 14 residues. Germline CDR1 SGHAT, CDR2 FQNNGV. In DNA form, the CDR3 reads TGTGCCAGCGGGGAGGGGGTCCAGAACACTGAAGCTTTCTTT. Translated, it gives CASGEGVQNTEAFF.

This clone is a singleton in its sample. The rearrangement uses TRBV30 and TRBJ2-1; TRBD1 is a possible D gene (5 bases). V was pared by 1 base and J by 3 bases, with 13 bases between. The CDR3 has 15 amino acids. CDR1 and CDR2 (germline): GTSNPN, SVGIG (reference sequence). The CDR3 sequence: CAWSGGRGSYNEQFF. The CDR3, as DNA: TGTGCCTGGAGTGGAGGTAGGGGCAGCTACAATGAGCAGTTCTTC.

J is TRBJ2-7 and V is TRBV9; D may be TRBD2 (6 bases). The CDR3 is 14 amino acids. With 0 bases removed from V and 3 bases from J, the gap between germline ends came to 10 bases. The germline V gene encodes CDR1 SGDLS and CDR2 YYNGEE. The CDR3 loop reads CASSVGGESYEQYF. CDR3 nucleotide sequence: TGTGCCAGCAGCGTAGGCGGGGAGAGCTACGAGCAGTACTTC.

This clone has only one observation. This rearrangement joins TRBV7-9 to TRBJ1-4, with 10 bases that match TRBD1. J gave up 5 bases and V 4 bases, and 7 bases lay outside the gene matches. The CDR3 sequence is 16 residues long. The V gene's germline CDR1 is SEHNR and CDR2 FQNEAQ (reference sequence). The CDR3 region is CASSYSRTGGNEKLFF. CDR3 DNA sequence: TGTGCCAGCAGCTACTCCCGGACAGGGGGGAATGAAAAACTGTTTTTT.

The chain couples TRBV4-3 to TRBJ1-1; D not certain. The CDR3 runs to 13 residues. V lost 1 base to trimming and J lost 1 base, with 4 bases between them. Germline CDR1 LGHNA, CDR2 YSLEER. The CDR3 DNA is TGCGCCAGCAGCCAAGGACAGAACACTGAAGCTTTCTTT. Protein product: CASSQGQNTEAFF.

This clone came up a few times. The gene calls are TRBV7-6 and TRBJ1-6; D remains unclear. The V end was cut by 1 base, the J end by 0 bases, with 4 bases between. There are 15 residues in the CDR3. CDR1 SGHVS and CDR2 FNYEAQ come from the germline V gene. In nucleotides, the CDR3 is TGTGCCAGCAGCTTAGGGAGCTCCTATAATTCACCCCTCCACTTT. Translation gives CASSLGSSYNSPLHF.

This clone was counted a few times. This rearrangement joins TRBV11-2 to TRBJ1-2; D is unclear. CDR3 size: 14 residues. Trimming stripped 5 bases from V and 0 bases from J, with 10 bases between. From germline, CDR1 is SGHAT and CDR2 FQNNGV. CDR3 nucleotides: TGTGCCAGCAGCCCCTCGAGGGCTAACTATGGCTACACCTTC. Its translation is CASSPSRANYGYTF. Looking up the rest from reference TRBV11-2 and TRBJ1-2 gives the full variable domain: EAGVAQSPRYKIIEKRQSVAFWCNPISGHATLYWYQQILGQGPKLLIQFQNNGVVDDSQLPKDRFSAERLKGVDSTLKIQPAKLEDSAVYLCASSPSRANYGYTFGSGTRLTVV.

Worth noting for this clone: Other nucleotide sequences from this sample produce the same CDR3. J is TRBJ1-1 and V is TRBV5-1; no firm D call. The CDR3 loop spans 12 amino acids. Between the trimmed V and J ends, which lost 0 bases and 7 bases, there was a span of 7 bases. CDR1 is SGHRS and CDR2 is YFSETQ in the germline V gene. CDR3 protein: CASSLAGIEAFF. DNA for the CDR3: TGCGCCAGCAGCTTGGCCGGGATTGAAGCTTTCTTT.

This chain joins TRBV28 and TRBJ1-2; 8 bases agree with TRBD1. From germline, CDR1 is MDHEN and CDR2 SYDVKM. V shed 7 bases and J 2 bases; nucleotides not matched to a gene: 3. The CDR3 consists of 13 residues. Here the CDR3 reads CASKQGANYGYTF. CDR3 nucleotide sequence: TGTGCCAGCAAGCAGGGGGCGAACTATGGCTACACCTTC.

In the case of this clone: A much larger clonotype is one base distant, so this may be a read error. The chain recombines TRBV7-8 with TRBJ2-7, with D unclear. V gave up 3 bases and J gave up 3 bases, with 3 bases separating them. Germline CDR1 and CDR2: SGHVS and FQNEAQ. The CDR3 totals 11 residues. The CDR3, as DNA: TGTGCCAGCAGCTTCAACTACGAGCAGTACTTC. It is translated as CASSFNYEQYF.

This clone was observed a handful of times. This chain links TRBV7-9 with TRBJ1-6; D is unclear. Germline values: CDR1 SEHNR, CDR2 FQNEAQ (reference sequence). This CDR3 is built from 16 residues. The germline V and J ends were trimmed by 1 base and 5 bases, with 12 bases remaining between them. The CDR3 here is CASSLVAGVDNSPLHF. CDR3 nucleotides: TGTGCCAGCAGCTTAGTGGCGGGCGTGGATAATTCACCCCTCCACTTT.

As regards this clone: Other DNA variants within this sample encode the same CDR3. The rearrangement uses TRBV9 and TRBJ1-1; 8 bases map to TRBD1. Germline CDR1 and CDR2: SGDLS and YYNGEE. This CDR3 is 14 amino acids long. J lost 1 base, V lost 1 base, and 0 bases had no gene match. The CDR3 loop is CASSVTGGNTEAFF. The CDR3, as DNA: TGTGCCAGCAGCGTAACAGGGGGGAACACTGAAGCTTTCTTT. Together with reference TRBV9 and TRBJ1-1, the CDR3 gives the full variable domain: DSGVTQTPKHLITATGQRVTLRCSPRSGDLSVYWYQQSLDQGLQFLIQYYNGEERAKGNILERFSAQQFPDLHSELNLSSLELGDSALYFCASSVTGGNTEAFFGQGTRLTVV.

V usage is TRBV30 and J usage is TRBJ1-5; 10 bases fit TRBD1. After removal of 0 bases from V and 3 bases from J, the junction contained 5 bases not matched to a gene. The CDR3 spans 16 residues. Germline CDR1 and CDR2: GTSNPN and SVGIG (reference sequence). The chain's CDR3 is CAWSVKGTGVNQPQHF. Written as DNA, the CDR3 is TGTGCCTGGAGTGTAAAAGGGACAGGGGTCAATCAGCCCCAGCATTTT.

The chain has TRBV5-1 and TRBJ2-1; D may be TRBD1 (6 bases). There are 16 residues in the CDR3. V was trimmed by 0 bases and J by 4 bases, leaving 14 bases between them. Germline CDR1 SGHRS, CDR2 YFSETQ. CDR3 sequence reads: CASSLGGGTTYNEQFF. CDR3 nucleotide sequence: TGCGCCAGCAGCTTGGGAGGGGGAACAACTTACAATGAGCAGTTCTTC.

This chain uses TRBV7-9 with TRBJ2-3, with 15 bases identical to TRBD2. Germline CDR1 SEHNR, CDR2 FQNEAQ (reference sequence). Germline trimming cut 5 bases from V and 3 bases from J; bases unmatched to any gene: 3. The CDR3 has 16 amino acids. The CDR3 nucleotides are TGTGCCAGCAGCACCGGGACTAGCGGGGGGACAGATACGCAGTATTTT. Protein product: CASSTGTSGGTDTQYF.

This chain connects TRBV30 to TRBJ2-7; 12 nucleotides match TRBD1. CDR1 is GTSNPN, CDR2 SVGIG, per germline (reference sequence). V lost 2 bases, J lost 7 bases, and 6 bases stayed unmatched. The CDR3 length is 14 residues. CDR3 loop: CAWSRGQGAGEQYF. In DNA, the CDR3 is TGTGCCTGGAGTCGGGGACAGGGGGCCGGGGAGCAGTACTTC.